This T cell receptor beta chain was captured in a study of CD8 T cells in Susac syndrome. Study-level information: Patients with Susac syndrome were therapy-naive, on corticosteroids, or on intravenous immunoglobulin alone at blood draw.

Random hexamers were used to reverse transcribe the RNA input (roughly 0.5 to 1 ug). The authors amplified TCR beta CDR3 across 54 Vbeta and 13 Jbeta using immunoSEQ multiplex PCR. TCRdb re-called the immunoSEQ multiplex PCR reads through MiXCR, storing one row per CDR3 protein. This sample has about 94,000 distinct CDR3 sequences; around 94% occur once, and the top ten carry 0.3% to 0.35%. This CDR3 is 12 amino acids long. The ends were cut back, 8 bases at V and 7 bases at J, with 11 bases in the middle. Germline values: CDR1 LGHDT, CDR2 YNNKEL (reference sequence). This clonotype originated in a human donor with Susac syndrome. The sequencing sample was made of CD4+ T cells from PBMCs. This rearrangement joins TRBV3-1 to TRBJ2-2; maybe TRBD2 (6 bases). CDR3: CASRLADGELFF. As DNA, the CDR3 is TGTGCCAGCCGCTTAGCGGACGGGGAGCTGTTTTTT.